One and the same sample provided the 27 T cell receptor beta chains below, sequenced in a study of early T cells in non-severe SARS-CoV-2 infection (dated by TCRdb to about 2021). Libraries came from 5' RACE. Sequencing used a NextSeq 500. TCRdb reran the public reads through fastp at Q25 and MiXCR, keeping productive beta chains. Each entry is one CDR3 protein sequence, shown with its most common DNA and genes. This sample has about 48,000 distinct CDR3 sequences in its table, and about 7.8% of those were observed once. Of the sample, around 6.1% is held by the ten largest clones. The sequencing sample was made of whole blood. All receptors come from an adult who was a healthcare worker with PCR-confirmed SARS-CoV-2 infection or an uninfected control (not recorded which).

This clonotype occurred many times. The chain joins TRBV2 to TRBJ2-7; D gene unclear. Germline values: CDR1 SNHLY, CDR2 FYNNEI. CDR3 length: 13 amino acids. V was cut by 7 bases and J by 1 base, with 11 bases left in between. CDR3 DNA: TGTGCCAGCAATCCTCCCTTTTCCTACGAGCAGTACTTC. Amino acid sequence: CASNPPFSYEQYF. Full variable domain (outside the CDR3, taken from reference TRBV2 and TRBJ2-7): EPEVTQTPSHQVTQMGQEVILRCVPISNHLYFYWYRQILGQKVEFLVSFYNNEISEKSEIFDDQFSVERPDGSNFTLKIRSTKLEDSAMYFCASNPPFSYEQYFGPGTRLTVT.

A few counts support this clonotype. The chain uses TRBV3-2 and TRBJ2-7; the D call TRBD1 from the table was never checked on the DNA. TRBV3-2 is noted as a pseudogene. The CDR3 totals 17 residues. CDR3 DNA: TGTGCCAGCAGCCAAGAGCCCGGGGGACAGGACTCCTACGAGCAGTACTTC. Translating it yields CASSQEPGGQDSYEQYF.

This clonotype was counted at least ten times. V usage is TRBV7-9 and J usage is TRBJ1-6, with D unclear. CDR3 length equals 15 residues. Germline lookup yields CDR1 SEHNR and CDR2 FQNEAQ (reference sequence). The V end lost 1 base, the J end lost 7 bases, and 11 bases lay between the germline ends. The CDR3 bases are TGTGCCAGCAGCTTAGAACGGACGGCAAATTCACCCCTCCACTTT. Translating gives CASSLERTANSPLHF.

The chain combines TRBV30 with TRBJ1-4, with 7 bases fitting TRBD1. The CDR3 contains 15 residues. Germline values: CDR1 GTSNPN, CDR2 SVGIG (reference sequence). The ends lost 2 bases at V and 5 bases at J; junction bases unmatched: 8. The CDR3 region has the DNA TGTGCCTGGAGTCGAAGTAGGGGGCGGAATGAAAAACTGTTTTTT. Translation: CAWSRSRGRNEKLFF.

This clonotype was recorded many times. V is TRBV30 and J is TRBJ1-1; a weak D match, TRBD1 (5 bases). Trimming stripped 1 base from V and 9 bases from J, with 15 bases between. The CDR3 consists of 13 residues. The germline V gene encodes CDR1 GTSNPN and CDR2 SVGIG (reference sequence). The CDR3 nucleotides read TGTGCCTGGAGTGGCCCCGGGACGGAAAAAGCTTTCTTT. Amino acid sequence: CAWSGPGTEKAFF.

The sample holds many counts of this clonotype. The rearrangement links TRBV10-2 to TRBJ1-5; D is possibly TRBD1 (6 bases). V was pared by 3 bases and J by 3 bases, with 18 bases between. The germline V gene has CDR1 WSHSY and CDR2 SAAADI. There are 17 residues in the CDR3. For the CDR3, the DNA is TGCGCCAGCAGTGACGTCGGAGGCAGGGGTGTCAATCAGCCCCAGCATTTT. Amino acid sequence: CASSDVGGRGVNQPQHF.

Many counts were recorded for this clonotype. V gene TRBV3-1 combines with J gene TRBJ2-7; D possibly corresponds to TRBD1 (6 bases). CDR1 LGHDT and CDR2 YNNKEL come from the germline V gene (reference sequence). This CDR3 spans 13 amino acids. Trimming removed 4 bases at V and 3 bases at J, with 10 bases between. CDR3 nucleotide sequence: TGTGCCAGCAGCCGCACAGGGAACTACGAGCAGTACTTC. Translation gives CASSRTGNYEQYF.

This clonotype came up many times. This chain joins TRBV9 and TRBJ1-2; D gene uncertain. CDR1 SGDLS and CDR2 YYNGEE come from the germline V gene. The CDR3 loop spans 15 amino acids. V was clipped by 2 bases and J by 0 bases, with 11 bases between them. The CDR3 DNA reads TGTGCCAGCAGCGTTGTGAACGGACCTAACTATGGCTACACCTTC. Its protein is CASSVVNGPNYGYTF.

Many counts were recorded for this clonotype. The chain uses TRBV20-1 and TRBJ1-1; D not resolved. Germline V gene lookup returns CDR1 DFQATT and CDR2 SNEGSKA (reference sequence). The CDR3 extends over 15 amino acids. V was clipped by 5 bases and J by 0 bases, with 16 bases between them. CDR3 DNA: TGCAGTGCTGCGGCCAGGACCAGAATGAACACTGAAGCTTTCTTT. Amino acids: CSAAARTRMNTEAFF.

The chain employs TRBV29-1 and TRBJ2-1; 7 positions match TRBD2. The junction had 11 bases not matched to a gene; V was cut back by 8 bases and J by 4 bases. Per the germline V gene, CDR1 is SQVTM and CDR2 is ANQGSEA. This CDR3 is built from 14 residues. The CDR3 nucleotides are TGCAGCTCCCAGACTAGCACGACTTACAATGAGCAGTTCTTC. Its protein is CSSQTSTTYNEQFF.

This clonotype has at least ten counts. This chain connects TRBV5-5 to TRBJ2-1, with D tentatively TRBD1 or TRBD2 (6 bases each). Germline V gene lookup returns CDR1 SGHKS and CDR2 YYEKEE (reference sequence). The V end lost 1 base, the J end lost 5 bases, and 19 bases lay between the germline ends. The CDR3 covers 17 residues. CDR3 loop: CASSLTGANQYNNEQFF. In DNA form, the CDR3 reads TGTGCCAGCAGCTTGACGGGGGCAAATCAGTATAACAATGAGCAGTTCTTC.

This clonotype was recorded many times. V gene TRBV3-1 combines with J gene TRBJ1-4; TRBD1 is a possible D gene (6 bases). The length of the CDR3 is 15 residues. V was trimmed by 1 base and J by 0 bases, leaving 6 bases between them. Germline values: CDR1 LGHDT, CDR2 YNNKEL (reference sequence). The CDR3 sequence: CASSQGTATNEKLFF. The CDR3 DNA sequence: TGTGCCAGCAGCCAAGGGACAGCAACTAATGAAAAACTGTTTTTT. The full variable domain, its missing parts supplied by reference TRBV3-1 and TRBJ1-4, is DTAVSQTPKYLVTQMGNDKSIKCEQNLGHDTMYWYKQDSKKFLKIMFSYNNKELIINETVPNRFSPKSPDKAHLNLHINSLELGDSAVYFCASSQGTATNEKLFFGSGTQLSVL.

This clonotype has just a few counts. The chain recombines TRBV28 with TRBJ2-1; D not resolved. This CDR3 has 15 amino acids. Trimming took 3 bases from V and 2 from J, leaving 11 bases between them. Germline V gene data show CDR1 as MDHEN and CDR2 as SYDVKM. The CDR3 sequence: CASSLKGTPYNEQFF. For the CDR3, the DNA is TGTGCCAGCAGTTTGAAGGGCACCCCCTACAATGAGCAGTTCTTC.

This clonotype was seen ten or more times. The chain is built from TRBV12-3 or TRBV12-4 and TRBJ1-1, with TRBD1 matching 9 bases. The junction had 5 bases not matched to a gene; V was cut back by 6 bases and J by 6 bases. This CDR3 has 13 amino acids. The CDR3: CASRPGTGSEAFF. The CDR3, as DNA: TGTGCCAGCAGACCCGGGACAGGGTCTGAAGCTTTCTTT.

This clonotype was counted ten times or more. The chain is built from TRBV6-6 and TRBJ2-7; 7 nucleotides align to TRBD2. J lost 3 bases, V lost 7 bases, and 6 bases had no gene match. Germline lookup yields CDR1 MNHNY and CDR2 SVGAGI (reference sequence). The CDR3 loop spans 13 amino acids. The CDR3 bases are TGTGCCAGCAATGGGGGAGGGCACTACGAGCAGTACTTC. This translates into CASNGGGHYEQYF.

This clonotype was counted ten times or more. V is TRBV6-4 and J is TRBJ1-2, with D uncertain. The CDR3 is 14 residues long. The V and J ends lost 2 bases and 4 bases respectively, with 11 bases between them. From germline, CDR1 is MRHNA and CDR2 SNTAGT. The DNA of the CDR3 is TGTGCCAGCAGTGACGGGTCTTATGGCTATGGCTACACCTTC. Translated, it gives CASSDGSYGYGYTF.

This clonotype came up many times. The CDR3 sequence is CSASGSYNEQFF. The CDR3 coding sequence is TGCAGTGCTAGCGGCTCCTACAATGAGCAGTTCTTC. The chain carries TRBV20-1 and TRBJ2-1; D is unresolved. CDR3 length: 12 amino acids. Trimming stripped 3 bases from V and 0 bases from J, with 3 bases between. CDR1 is DFQATT and CDR2 is SNEGSKA in the germline V gene (reference sequence).

This chain uses TRBV6-2 or TRBV6-3 with TRBJ2-1; D ambiguous. This CDR3 contains 11 residues. The germline V gene has CDR1 MNHEY and CDR2 SVGEGT. V was shortened by 5 bases and J by 9 bases, with 8 bases between the two germline ends. The CDR3 nucleotides read TGTGCCAGCAGTATCTCCGGTGAGCAGTTCTTC. Amino acids: CASSISGEQFF.

This clonotype was observed a handful of times. The rearrangement uses TRBV5-1 and TRBJ2-3; 10 bases are a match to TRBD2. The germline V gene has CDR1 SGHRS and CDR2 YFSETQ. This CDR3 has 15 amino acids. The J segment lost 0 bases and the V segment lost 4 bases, leaving 2 bases of the junction unmatched. The CDR3 is CASSLAGASTDTQYF. DNA for the CDR3: TGCGCCAGCAGCCTAGCGGGGGCTAGCACAGATACGCAGTATTTT.

Ten or more counts support this clonotype. The V gene is TRBV11-2, the J gene TRBJ2-4, with TRBD2 as a possible D gene (6 bases). V was clipped by 5 bases and J by 0 bases, with 11 bases between them. CDR1 is SGHAT and CDR2 is FQNNGV in the germline V gene. The CDR3 totals 15 residues. The CDR3 region has the DNA TGTGCCAGCAGCCTCCCGGGAGTAGCCAAAAACATTCAGTACTTC. Residues: CASSLPGVAKNIQYF. Based on the CDR3 plus reference TRBV11-2 and TRBJ2-4, the full variable domain is EAGVAQSPRYKIIEKRQSVAFWCNPISGHATLYWYQQILGQGPKLLIQFQNNGVVDDSQLPKDRFSAERLKGVDSTLKIQPAKLEDSAVYLCASSLPGVAKNIQYFGAGTRLSVL.

Concerning this clonotype itself: Just one base apart from a much larger clone, this may be a read error. The chain uses TRBV20-1 and TRBJ1-5, with D uncertain. The CDR3 is 12 amino acids. Germline CDR1 DFQATT, CDR2 SNEGSKA (reference sequence). As DNA, the CDR3 is TGCAGCGTCGCGAGGGACAATCAGCCCCAGCATTTT. Translating gives CSVARDNQPQHF.

This clonotype was found a few times. J is TRBJ2-3 and V is TRBV30; the D is unclear. Germline V gene lookup returns CDR1 GTSNPN and CDR2 SVGIG (reference sequence). CDR3 length equals 15 residues. The V and J ends lost 0 bases and 0 bases respectively, with 10 bases between them. The CDR3 here is CAWSVNPTSTDTQYF. CDR3 nucleotides: TGTGCCTGGAGTGTAAACCCGACGAGCACAGATACGCAGTATTTT. Full variable domain (missing parts from reference TRBV30 and TRBJ2-3): SQTIHQWPATLVQPVGSPLSLECTVEGTSNPNLYWYRQAAGRGLQLLFYSVGIGQISSEVPQNLSASRPQDRQFILSSKKLLLSDSGFYLCAWSVNPTSTDTQYFGPGTRLTVL.

This clonotype appeared many times. This chain links TRBV24-1 with TRBJ2-1; TRBD2 matches 13 bases. This CDR3 comprises 16 residues. Germline CDR1 KGHDR, CDR2 SFDVKD. V lost 5 bases and J lost 5; bases outside the gene matches: 5. The CDR3 region has the DNA TGTGCCACCAGTGGGGGGACTAGCGGGACCCACAATGAGCAGTTCTTC. Its translation: CATSGGTSGTHNEQFF.

In this sample, this clonotype turned up many times. V is TRBV20-1 and J is TRBJ2-7; 10 bases fit TRBD1. The CDR3 extends over 18 amino acids. V lost 6 bases, J lost 2 bases, and 19 bases stayed unmatched. Germline CDR1 DFQATT, CDR2 SNEGSKA (reference sequence). CDR3 loop: CSAKNRDRGIPETYEQYF. CDR3 DNA: TGCAGTGCCAAAAACCGGGACAGGGGCATTCCTGAAACCTACGAGCAGTACTTC.

The table lists this clonotype with many counts. The V and J genes are TRBV5-8 and TRBJ1-1; 7 positions agree with TRBD1. This CDR3 is 15 amino acids long. Germline CDR1 and CDR2: SGHTS and YDEGEE. J was trimmed by 0 bases and V by 3 bases; bases with no gene match: 5. DNA of the CDR3: TGTGCCAGCAGCTCGGGACAGACCATGAACACTGAAGCTTTCTTT. It codes for CASSSGQTMNTEAFF. The whole variable domain, remainder taken from reference TRBV5-8 and TRBJ1-1, is EAGVTQSPTHLIKTRGQQATLRCSPISGHTSVYWYQQALGLGLQFLLWYDEGEERNRGNFPPRFSGRQFPNYSSELNVNALELEDSALYLCASSSGQTMNTEAFFGQGTRLTVV.

This clonotype was observed many times. The chain links TRBV6-1 to TRBJ1-2; D unclear. Germline assignment: CDR1 MNHNS and CDR2 SASEGT. Between the trimmed V and J ends, which lost 6 bases and 2 bases, there was a span of 7 bases. The CDR3 extends over 12 amino acids. This CDR3 is CASRPENYGYTF. The CDR3 DNA reads as TGTGCCAGCAGGCCCGAGAACTATGGCTACACCTTC.

At least ten counts were recorded for this clonotype. The J gene is TRBJ1-2, the V gene TRBV18; TRBD1 matches at 8 bases. The V gene's germline CDR1 is KGHSH and CDR2 LQKENI. The CDR3 totals 15 residues. The V gene end was trimmed by 0 bases and the J gene end by 6 bases; junction bases not matched to a gene: 6. For the CDR3, the DNA is TGTGCCAGCTCACCACCGGGCAGGGGGCTCAATGGCTACACCTTC. Its translation is CASSPPGRGLNGYTF.